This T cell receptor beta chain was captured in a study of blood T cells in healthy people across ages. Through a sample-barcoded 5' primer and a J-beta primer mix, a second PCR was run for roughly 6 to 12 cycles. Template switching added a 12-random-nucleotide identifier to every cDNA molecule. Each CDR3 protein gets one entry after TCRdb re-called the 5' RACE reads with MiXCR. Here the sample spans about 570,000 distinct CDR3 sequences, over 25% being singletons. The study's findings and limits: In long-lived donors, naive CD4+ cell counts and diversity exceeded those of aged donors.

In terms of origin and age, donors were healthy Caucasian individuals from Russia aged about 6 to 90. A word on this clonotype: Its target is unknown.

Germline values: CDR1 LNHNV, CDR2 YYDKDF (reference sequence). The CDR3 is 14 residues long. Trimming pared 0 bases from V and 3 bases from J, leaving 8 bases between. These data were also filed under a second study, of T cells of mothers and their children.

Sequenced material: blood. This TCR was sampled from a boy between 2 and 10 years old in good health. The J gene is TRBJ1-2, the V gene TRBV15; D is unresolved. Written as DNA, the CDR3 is TGTGCCACCAGCAGAGATCAAGGGTACTATGGCTACACCTTC. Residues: CATSRDQGYYGYTF.